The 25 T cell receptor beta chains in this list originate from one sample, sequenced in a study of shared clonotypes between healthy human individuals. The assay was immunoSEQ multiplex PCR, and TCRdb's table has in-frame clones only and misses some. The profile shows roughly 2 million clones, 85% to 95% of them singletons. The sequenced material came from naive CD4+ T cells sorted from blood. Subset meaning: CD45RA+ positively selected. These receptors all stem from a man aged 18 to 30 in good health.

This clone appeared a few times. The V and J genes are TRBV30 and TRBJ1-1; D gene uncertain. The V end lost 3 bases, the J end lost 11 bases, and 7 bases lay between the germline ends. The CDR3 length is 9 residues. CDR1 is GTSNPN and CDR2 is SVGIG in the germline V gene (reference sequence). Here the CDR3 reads CAWRRWAFF. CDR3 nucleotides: TGTGCCTGGAGACGGTGGGCTTTCTTT.

CDR3 region: CASSEMQYTGELFF. Written as DNA, the CDR3 is TGTGCCAGCAGTGAGATGCAGTACACCGGGGAGCTGTTTTTT. The chain combines TRBV2 with TRBJ2-2; D is uncertain. Deletions cut 3 bases from V and 3 bases from J, with 8 bases between. CDR1 and CDR2 from the germline V gene are SNHLY and FYNNEI. The CDR3 is made up of 14 amino acids.

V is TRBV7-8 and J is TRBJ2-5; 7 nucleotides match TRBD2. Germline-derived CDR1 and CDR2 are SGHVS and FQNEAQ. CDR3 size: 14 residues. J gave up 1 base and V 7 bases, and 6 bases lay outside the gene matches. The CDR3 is CASILGTIQETQYF. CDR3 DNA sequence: TGTGCCAGCATCCTAGGGACTATCCAAGAGACCCAGTACTTC. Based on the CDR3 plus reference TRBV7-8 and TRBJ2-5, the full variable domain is GAGVSQSPRYKVAKRGQDVALRCDPISGHVSLFWYQQALGQGPEFLTYFQNEAQLDKSGLPSDRFFAERPEGSVSTLKIQRTQQEDSAVYLCASILGTIQETQYFGPGTRLLVL.

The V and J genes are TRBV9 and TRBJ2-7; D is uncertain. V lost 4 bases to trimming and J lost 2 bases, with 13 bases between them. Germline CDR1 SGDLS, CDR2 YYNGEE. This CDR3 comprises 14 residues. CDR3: CASSTRPGAYEQYF. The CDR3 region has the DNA TGTGCCAGCAGCACCCGGCCAGGAGCCTACGAGCAGTACTTC.

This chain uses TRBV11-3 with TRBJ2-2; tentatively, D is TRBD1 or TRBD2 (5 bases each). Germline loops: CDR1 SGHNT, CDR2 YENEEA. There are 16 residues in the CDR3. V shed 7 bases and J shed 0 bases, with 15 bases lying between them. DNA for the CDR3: TGTGCCAGCATCCAGGGTCGGGACGCGAACACCGGGGAGCTGTTTTTT. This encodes CASIQGRDANTGELFF.

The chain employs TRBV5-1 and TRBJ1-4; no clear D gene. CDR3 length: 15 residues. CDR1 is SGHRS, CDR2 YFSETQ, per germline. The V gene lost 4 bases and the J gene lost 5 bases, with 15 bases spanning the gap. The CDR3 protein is CASSPTGGANEKLFF. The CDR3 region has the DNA TGCGCCAGCAGCCCCACTGGTGGCGCGAATGAAAAACTGTTTTTT. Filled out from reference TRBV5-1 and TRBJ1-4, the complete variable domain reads KAGVTQTPRYLIKTRGQQVTLSCSPISGHRSVSWYQQTPGQGLQFLFEYFSETQRNKGNFPGRFSGRQFSNSRSEMNVSTLELGDSALYLCASSPTGGANEKLFFGSGTQLSVL.

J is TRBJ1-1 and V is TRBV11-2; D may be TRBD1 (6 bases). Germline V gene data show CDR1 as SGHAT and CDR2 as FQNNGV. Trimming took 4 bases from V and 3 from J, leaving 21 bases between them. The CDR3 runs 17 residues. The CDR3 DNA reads TGTGCCAGCAGCTCAGGACAGTGGGGCCTTGACGACACTGAAGCTTTCTTT. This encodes CASSSGQWGLDDTEAFF.

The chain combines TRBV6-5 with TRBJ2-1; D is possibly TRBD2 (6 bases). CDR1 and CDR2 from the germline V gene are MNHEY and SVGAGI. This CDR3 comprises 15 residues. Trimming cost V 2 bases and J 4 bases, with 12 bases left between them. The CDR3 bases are TGTGCCAGCAGTTACGGCGGGGCCGGGTACAATGAGCAGTTCTTC. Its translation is CASSYGGAGYNEQFF.

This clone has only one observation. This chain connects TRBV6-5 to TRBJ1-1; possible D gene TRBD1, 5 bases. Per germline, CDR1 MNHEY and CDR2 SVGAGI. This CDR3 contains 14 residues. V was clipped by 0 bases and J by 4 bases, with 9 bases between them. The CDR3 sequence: CASSYSDKVTEAFF. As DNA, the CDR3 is TGTGCCAGCAGTTACTCGGACAAGGTCACTGAAGCTTTCTTT.

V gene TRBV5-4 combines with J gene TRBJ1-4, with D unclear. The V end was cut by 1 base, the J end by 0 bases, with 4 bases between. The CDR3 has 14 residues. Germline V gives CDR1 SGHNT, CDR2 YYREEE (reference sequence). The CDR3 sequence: CASSLLPTNEKLFF. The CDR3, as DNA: TGTGCCAGCAGCTTGTTACCAACTAATGAAAAACTGTTTTTT.

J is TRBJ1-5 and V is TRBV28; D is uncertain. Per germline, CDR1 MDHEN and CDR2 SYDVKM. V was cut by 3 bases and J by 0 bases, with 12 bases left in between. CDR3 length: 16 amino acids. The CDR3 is CASSFLKAASNQPQHF. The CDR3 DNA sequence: TGTGCCAGCAGTTTTCTCAAGGCGGCTAGCAATCAGCCCCAGCATTTT. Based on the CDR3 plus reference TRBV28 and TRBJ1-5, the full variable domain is DVKVTQSSRYLVKRTGEKVFLECVQDMDHENMFWYRQDPGLGLRLIYFSYDVKMKEKGDIPEGYSVSREKKERFSLILESASTNQTSMYLCASSFLKAASNQPQHFGDGTRLSIL.

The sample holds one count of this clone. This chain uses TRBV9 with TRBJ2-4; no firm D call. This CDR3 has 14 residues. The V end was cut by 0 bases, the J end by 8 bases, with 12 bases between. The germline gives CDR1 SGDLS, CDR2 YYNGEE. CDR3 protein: CASSVAAGGDIQYF. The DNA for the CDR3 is TGTGCCAGCAGCGTAGCGGCAGGTGGGGACATTCAGTACTTC.

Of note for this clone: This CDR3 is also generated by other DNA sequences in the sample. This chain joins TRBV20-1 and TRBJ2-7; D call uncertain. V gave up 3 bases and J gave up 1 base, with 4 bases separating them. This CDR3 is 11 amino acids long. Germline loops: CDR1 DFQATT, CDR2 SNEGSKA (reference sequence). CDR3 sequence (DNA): TGCAGTGCTAGGGTGTCCTACGAGCAGTACTTC. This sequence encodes CSARVSYEQYF.

The CDR3 nucleotides read TGCGCCAGCAGCTTTGCGACAGGCCTTTCCTACGAGCAGTACTTC. It codes for CASSFATGLSYEQYF. The rearrangement uses TRBV5-1 and TRBJ2-7, with a possible D match to TRBD1 (6 bases). Trimming cost V 2 bases and J 1 base, with 13 bases left between them. Germline V lookup: CDR1 SGHRS, CDR2 YFSETQ. CDR3 length: 15 amino acids.

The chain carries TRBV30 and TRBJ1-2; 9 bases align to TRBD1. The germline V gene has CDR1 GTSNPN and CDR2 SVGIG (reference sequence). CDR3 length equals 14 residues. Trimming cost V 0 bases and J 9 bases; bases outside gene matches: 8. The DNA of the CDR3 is TGTGCCTGGAGTGTAGGTGGGGACAGGGCGAGCTACACCTTC. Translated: CAWSVGGDRASYTF. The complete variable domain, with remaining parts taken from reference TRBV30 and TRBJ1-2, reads SQTIHQWPATLVQPVGSPLSLECTVEGTSNPNLYWYRQAAGRGLQLLFYSVGIGQISSEVPQNLSASRPQDRQFILSSKKLLLSDSGFYLCAWSVGGDRASYTFGSGTRLTVV.

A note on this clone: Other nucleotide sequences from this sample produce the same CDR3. The CDR3 nucleotides are TGTGCCAGCAGTTACTCAGGGGGAAGCTCCTACAATGAGCAGTTCTTC. Amino acids: CASSYSGGSSYNEQFF. The gene calls are TRBV6-5 and TRBJ2-1, with a weak D call TRBD1 (6 bases). Trimming took 0 bases from V and 0 from J, leaving 9 bases between them. This CDR3 is 16 amino acids long. The germline CDR1 and CDR2 sequences are MNHEY and SVGAGI.

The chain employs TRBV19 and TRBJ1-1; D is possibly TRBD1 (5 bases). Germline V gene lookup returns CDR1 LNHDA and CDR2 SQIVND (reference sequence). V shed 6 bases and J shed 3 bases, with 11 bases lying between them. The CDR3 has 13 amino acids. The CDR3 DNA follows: TGTGCCAGTAGCACAGGTGGCGACACTGAAGCTTTCTTT. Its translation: CASSTGGDTEAFF.

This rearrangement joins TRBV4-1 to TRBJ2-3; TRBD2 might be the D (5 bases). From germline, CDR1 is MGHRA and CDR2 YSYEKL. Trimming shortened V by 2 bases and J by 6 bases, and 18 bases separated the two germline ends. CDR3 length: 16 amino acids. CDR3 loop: CASSQTPGILADTQYF. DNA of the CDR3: TGCGCCAGCAGCCAAACACCGGGGATTCTCGCGGATACGCAGTATTTT.

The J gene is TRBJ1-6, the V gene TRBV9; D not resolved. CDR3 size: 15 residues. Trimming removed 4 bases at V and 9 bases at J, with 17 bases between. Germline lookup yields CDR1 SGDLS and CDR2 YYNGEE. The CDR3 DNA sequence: TGTGCCAGCAGCCCCAACCCCGCAGAAAGTTCACCCCTCCACTTT. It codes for CASSPNPAESSPLHF.

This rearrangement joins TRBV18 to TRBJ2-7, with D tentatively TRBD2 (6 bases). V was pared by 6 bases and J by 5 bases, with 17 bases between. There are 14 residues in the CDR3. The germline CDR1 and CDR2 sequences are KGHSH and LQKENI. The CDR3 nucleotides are TGTGCCAGCTCCTGGAGGGGCCAGAGCGACGAGCAGTACTTC. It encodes CASSWRGQSDEQYF.

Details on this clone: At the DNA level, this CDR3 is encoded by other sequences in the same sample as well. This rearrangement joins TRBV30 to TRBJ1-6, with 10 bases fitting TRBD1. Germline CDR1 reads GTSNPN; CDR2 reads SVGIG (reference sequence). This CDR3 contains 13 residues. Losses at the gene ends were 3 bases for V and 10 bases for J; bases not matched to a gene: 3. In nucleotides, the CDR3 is TGTGCCTGGAGGGACAGGGGGGACTCACCCCTCCACTTT. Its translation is CAWRDRGDSPLHF.

CDR3 region: CASLALAEETQYF. Here the CDR3 DNA reads TGTGCCAGCCTAGCACTAGCGGAAGAGACCCAGTACTTC. The chain recombines TRBV18 with TRBJ2-5; TRBD2 matches at 8 bases. The J segment lost 3 bases and the V segment lost 8 bases, leaving 5 bases of the junction unmatched. The CDR3 spans 13 residues. Germline V gene lookup returns CDR1 KGHSH and CDR2 LQKENI. Combining the CDR3 with reference TRBV18 and TRBJ2-5 gives the whole variable domain NAGVMQNPRHLVRRRGQEARLRCSPMKGHSHVYWYRQLPEEGLKFMVYLQKENIIDESGMPKERFSAEFPKEGPSILRIQQVVRGDSAAYFCASLALAEETQYFGPGTRLLVL.

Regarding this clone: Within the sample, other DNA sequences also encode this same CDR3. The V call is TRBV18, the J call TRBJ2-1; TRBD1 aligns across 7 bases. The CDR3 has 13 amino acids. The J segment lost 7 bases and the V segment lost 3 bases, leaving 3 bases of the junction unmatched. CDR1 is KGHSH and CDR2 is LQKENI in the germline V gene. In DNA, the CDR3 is TGTGCCAGCTCACCTTACAGGGGTAATGAGCAGTTCTTC. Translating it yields CASSPYRGNEQFF.

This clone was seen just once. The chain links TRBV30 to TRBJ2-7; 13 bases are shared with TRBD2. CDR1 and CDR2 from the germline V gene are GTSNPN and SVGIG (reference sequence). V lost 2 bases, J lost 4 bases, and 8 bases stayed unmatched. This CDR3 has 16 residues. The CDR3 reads CAWSPLGLAGVYEQYF. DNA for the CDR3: TGTGCCTGGAGTCCCCTTGGACTAGCGGGAGTGTACGAGCAGTACTTC.

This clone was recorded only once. The CDR3 is CSVSAGTVNTEAFF. In DNA form, the CDR3 reads TGCAGCGTTTCCGCAGGGACAGTGAACACTGAAGCTTTCTTT. V is TRBV29-1 and J is TRBJ1-1, with 7 nucleotides matching TRBD1. With 5 bases clipped from V and 0 bases from J, the junction kept 6 bases outside the gene matches. CDR1 and CDR2 (germline): SQVTM, ANQGSEA. The CDR3 runs 14 residues. Drawing the rest from reference TRBV29-1 and TRBJ1-1, the complete variable domain is SAVISQKPSRDICQRGTSLTIQCQVDSQVTMMFWYRQQPGQSLTLIATANQGSEATYESGFVIDKFPISRPNLTFSTLTVSNMSPEDSSIYLCSVSAGTVNTEAFFGQGTRLTVV.